This T cell receptor beta chain emerged from a study of T cells after yellow fever vaccination. About the study: SMART-Seq v4 Ultra Low Input prepared libraries from low-cell fractions.

TCRdb re-analysed the 5' RACE reads in MiXCR, keeping a single row per CDR3 protein. This sample has some 350,000 distinct CDR3 sequences, with approximately 4.2% found just once. This clonotype was seen a few times. This CDR3 contains 16 residues. Germline V gives CDR1 MNHNS, CDR2 SASEGT. V shed 6 bases and J 5 bases; nucleotides not matched to a gene: 10. This chain joins TRBV6-1 and TRBJ2-5; 12 nucleotides align to TRBD2. The TCR comes from a man aged 18 to 29 who received the YFV17D yellow fever vaccine. This specimen was PBMCs, taken 5 days after the yellow fever booster vaccination. CDR3 amino acids: CASSPLAGGMGETQYF. CDR3 nucleotide sequence: TGTGCCAGCAGCCCCCTAGCGGGAGGGATGGGCGAGACCCAGTACTTC.